This TCR beta chain comes out of a study of CD8 T cells in ankylosing spondylitis. Study-level findings and limits: Past research had described some motif variants in reactive arthritis synovial fluid and blood. Disease-linked clones, CD8+, were relatively rare in peripheral blood. In ankylosing spondylitis blood, a motif of seven or eight highly homologous TCR beta variants appeared characteristic.

Details on this clonotype: What it binds is unknown.

Libraries for TCR beta were made by quantitative 5'-RACE with molecular barcodes. TCRdb itself ran the 5' RACE reads through MiXCR, one entry per CDR3 protein. In the table there are a few hundred thousand distinct CDR3 sequences, roughly 17% of which are singletons. The CDR3 runs to 16 residues. CDR1 is MNHEY, CDR2 SVGEGT, per germline. Trimming stripped 3 bases from V and 3 bases from J, with 15 bases between. This TCR was recovered from a male donor with ankylosing spondylitis. The rearrangement joins TRBV6-2 or TRBV6-3 to TRBJ1-5, with D possibly TRBD1 on 5 matching bases. Sequencing input: blood, either unsorted or a sorted T cell fraction (not recorded which). The CDR3 spells CASSYQGGRDNQPQHF. CDR3 in DNA: TGTGCCAGCAGTTATCAGGGAGGGAGAGACAATCAGCCCCAGCATTTT.